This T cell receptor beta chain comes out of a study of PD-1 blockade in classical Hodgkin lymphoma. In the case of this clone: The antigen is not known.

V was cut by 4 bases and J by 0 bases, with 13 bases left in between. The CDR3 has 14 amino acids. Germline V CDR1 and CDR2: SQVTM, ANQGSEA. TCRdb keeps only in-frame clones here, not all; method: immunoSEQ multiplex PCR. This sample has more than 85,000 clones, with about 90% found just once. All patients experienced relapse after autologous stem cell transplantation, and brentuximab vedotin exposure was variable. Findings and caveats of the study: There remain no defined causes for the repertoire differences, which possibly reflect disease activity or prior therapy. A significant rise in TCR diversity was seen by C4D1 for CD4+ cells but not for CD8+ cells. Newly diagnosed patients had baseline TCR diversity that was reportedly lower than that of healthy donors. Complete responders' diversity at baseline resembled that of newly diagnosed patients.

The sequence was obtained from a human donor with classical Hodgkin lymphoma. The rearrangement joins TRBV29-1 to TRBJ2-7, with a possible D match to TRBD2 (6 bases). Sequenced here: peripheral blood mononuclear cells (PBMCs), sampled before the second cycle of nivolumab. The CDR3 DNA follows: TGCAGCGTTGGCCCTAGCGCTTACTCCTACGAGCAGTACTTC. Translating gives CSVGPSAYSYEQYF.